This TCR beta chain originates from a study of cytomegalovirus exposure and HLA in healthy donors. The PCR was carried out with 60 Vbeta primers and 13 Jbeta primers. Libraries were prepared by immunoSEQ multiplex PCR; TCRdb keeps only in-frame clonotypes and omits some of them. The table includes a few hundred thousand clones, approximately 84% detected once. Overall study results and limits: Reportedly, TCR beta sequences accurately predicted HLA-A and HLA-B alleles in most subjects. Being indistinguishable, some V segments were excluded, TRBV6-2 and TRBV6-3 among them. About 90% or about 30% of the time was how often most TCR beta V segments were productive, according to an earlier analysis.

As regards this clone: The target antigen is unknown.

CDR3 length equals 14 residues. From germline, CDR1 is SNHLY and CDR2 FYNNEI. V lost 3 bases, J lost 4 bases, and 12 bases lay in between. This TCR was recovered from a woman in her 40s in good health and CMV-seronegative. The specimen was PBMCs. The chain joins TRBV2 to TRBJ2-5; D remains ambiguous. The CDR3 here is CASSEVSAVETQYF. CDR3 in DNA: TGTGCCAGCAGTGAGGTCTCCGCGGTAGAGACCCAGTACTTC.